In this sample, the clone carrying this T cell receptor (beta chain) turned up many times. The antigen is not known. The data are from a study of early T cells in non-severe SARS-CoV-2 infection. Across the study: Sequencing targeted bulk RNA from unsorted whole blood, leaving chains unpaired.

Trimming cost V 3 bases and J 9 bases, with 15 bases left between them. This CDR3 contains 14 residues. Germline-derived CDR1 and CDR2 are MNHEY and SVGEGT. Study conclusions and caveats: Private and CD4 specificities were missed by VDJdb matching, which favored anti-spike CD8 responses.

The TCR library protocol attached unique molecular identifiers to the individual cDNA molecules. TCRdb reprocessed the 5' RACE reads via MiXCR and lists one record per CDR3 protein. The sample consists of 30,000 to 45,000 distinct CDR3 sequences, 5.5% of them appearing once. Sequenced here: whole blood, sampled at baseline. The chain is built from TRBV6-2 or TRBV6-3 and TRBJ2-1; the D call may be TRBD1 or TRBD2 (6 bases each). The receptor's source is an adult who was a healthcare worker with PCR-confirmed SARS-CoV-2 infection or an uninfected control (not recorded which). The CDR3 nucleotides read TGTGCCAGCAGTTATAATCGGGGGCTATTTGAGCAGTTCTTC. It specifies CASSYNRGLFEQFF.